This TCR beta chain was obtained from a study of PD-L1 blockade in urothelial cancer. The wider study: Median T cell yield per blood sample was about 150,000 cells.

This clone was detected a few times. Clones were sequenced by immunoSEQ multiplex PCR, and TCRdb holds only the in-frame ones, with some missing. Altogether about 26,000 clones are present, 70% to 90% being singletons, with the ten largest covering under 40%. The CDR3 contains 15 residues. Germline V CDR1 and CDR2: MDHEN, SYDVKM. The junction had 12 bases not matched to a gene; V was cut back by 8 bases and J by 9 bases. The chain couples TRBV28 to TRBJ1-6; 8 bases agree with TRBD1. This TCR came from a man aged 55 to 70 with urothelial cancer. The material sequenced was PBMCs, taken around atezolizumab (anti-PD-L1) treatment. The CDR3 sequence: CASGPPAGGGSPLHF. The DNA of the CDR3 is TGTGCCAGCGGACCCCCGGCAGGGGGCGGTTCACCCCTCCACTTT. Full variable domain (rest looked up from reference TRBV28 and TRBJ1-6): DVKVTQSSRYLVKRTGEKVFLECVQDMDHENMFWYRQDPGLGLRLIYFSYDVKMKEKGDIPEGYSVSREKKERFSLILESASTNQTSMYLCASGPPAGGGSPLHFGNGTRLTVT.